These 22 T cell receptor beta chains were sequenced from one sample in a study of cytotoxic CD8 clonotypes in ibrutinib-treated CLL. Clones were sequenced by immunoSEQ multiplex PCR, and TCRdb holds only the in-frame ones, with some missing. The data contain 25,000 to 30,000 clones, approximately 80% of them singletons. The sequenced sample was PBMCs, obtained after 36 months of ibrutinib treatment. The receptor source for this set is a human donor with chronic lymphocytic leukemia.

The chain couples TRBV7-9 to TRBJ1-3; TRBD1 might be the D (5 bases). Germline V gene sequence: CDR1 SEHNR, CDR2 FQNEAQ (reference sequence). V dropped 5 bases and J dropped 0 bases, with 14 bases sitting between them. This CDR3 spans 16 amino acids. The CDR3 nucleotides are TGTGCCAGCAGCCTAGTGACAGACCTCTCTGGAAACACCATATATTTT. This translates into CASSLVTDLSGNTIYF.

The rearrangement joins TRBV29-1 to TRBJ2-7, with TRBD1 matching 10 bases. CDR1 is SQVTM and CDR2 is ANQGSEA in the germline V gene. V was clipped by 6 bases and J by 5 bases; unmatched bases: 7. This CDR3 spans 13 amino acids. The chain's CDR3 is CSVAGTGVHEQYF. The CDR3 nucleotides read TGCAGCGTCGCCGGGACAGGGGTACACGAGCAGTACTTC.

The chain carries TRBV10-3 and TRBJ2-1; TRBD2 matches at 10 bases. Germline V gene data show CDR1 as ENHRY and CDR2 as SYGVKD. The CDR3 covers 15 residues. Unmatched junction bases numbered 5, after V lost 3 bases and J lost 6 bases. For the CDR3, the DNA is TGTGCCATCAGTGAATTTAGCGGGGGGAGCAATGAGCAGTTCTTC. This codes for CAISEFSGGSNEQFF.

The rearrangement uses TRBV7-2 and TRBJ2-7; maybe TRBD2 (5 bases). The CDR3 totals 15 residues. Trimming shortened V by 1 base and J by 1 base, and 11 bases separated the two germline ends. CDR1 and CDR2 (germline): SGHTA, FQGNSA. The CDR3 is CASSLDRGFSYEQYF. CDR3 DNA sequence: TGTGCCAGCAGCTTAGATCGGGGTTTTTCCTACGAGCAGTACTTC.

The chain employs TRBV7-3 and TRBJ1-1, with D possibly matching TRBD1 (6 bases). The CDR3 consists of 14 residues. The germline V gene encodes CDR1 SGHTA and CDR2 FQGTGA. Trimming pared 2 bases from V and 5 bases from J, leaving 12 bases between. The chain's CDR3 is CASSLSGEGTEAFF. The CDR3, as DNA: TGTGCCAGCAGCTTATCAGGGGAGGGTACTGAAGCTTTCTTT.

The chain joins TRBV4-1 to TRBJ2-2, with D hard to call. This CDR3 contains 16 residues. Per germline, CDR1 MGHRA and CDR2 YSYEKL. Deletions cut 0 bases from V and 6 bases from J, with 14 bases between. The CDR3 region has the DNA TGCGCCAGCAGCCAAGATTCGGACCCCCTTGCCGGGGAGCTGTTTTTT. It specifies CASSQDSDPLAGELFF.

V usage is TRBV6-5 and J usage is TRBJ1-2; D gene unclear. Between the trimmed V and J ends, which lost 0 bases and 7 bases, there was a span of 12 bases. CDR1 and CDR2 from the germline V gene are MNHEY and SVGAGI. This CDR3 is 14 amino acids long. The DNA for the CDR3 is TGTGCCAGCAGTTACTCCCAAGGGCTCGGTGGCTACACCTTC. This translates into CASSYSQGLGGYTF.

V is TRBV7-9 and J is TRBJ2-7; D might be TRBD1 (6 bases). V gave up 3 bases and J gave up 5 bases, with 11 bases separating them. The CDR3 covers 13 residues. CDR1 is SEHNR and CDR2 is FQNEAQ in the germline V gene (reference sequence). The CDR3 bases are TGTGCCAGCAGCTTCACAGGGCGGGACGAGCAGTACTTC. Protein sequence: CASSFTGRDEQYF.

This clone showed up just a few times. The chain links TRBV5-1 to TRBJ1-1; a possible D gene is TRBD1 (6 bases). The CDR3 runs to 14 residues. V lost 0 bases, J lost 1 base, and 7 bases lay in between. Germline V gene sequence: CDR1 SGHRS, CDR2 YFSETQ. Here the CDR3 DNA reads TGCGCCAGCAGCTTGGCGGGGGCGAACACTGAAGCTTTCTTT. Residues: CASSLAGANTEAFF.

This clone appeared a single time. This rearrangement joins TRBV5-1 to TRBJ1-1; tentative D call: TRBD1 (6 bases). The germline gives CDR1 SGHRS, CDR2 YFSETQ. Between the trimmed V and J ends, which lost 3 bases and 4 bases, there was a span of 19 bases. This CDR3 contains 16 residues. The CDR3 spells CASSWGVGGASTEAFF. The CDR3 bases are TGCGCCAGCAGCTGGGGGGTCGGGGGCGCGAGCACTGAAGCTTTCTTT.

The chain joins TRBV4-1 to TRBJ1-1; weak D call: TRBD1 (5 bases). Between the trimmed V and J ends, which lost 3 bases and 2 bases, there was a span of 10 bases. This CDR3 comprises 14 residues. Germline V gene data show CDR1 as MGHRA and CDR2 as YSYEKL. Here the CDR3 reads CASSHRTSNTEAFF. The CDR3 nucleotides are TGCGCCAGCAGCCACCGGACATCTAACACTGAAGCTTTCTTT.

The chain combines TRBV27 with TRBJ1-1, with D possibly being TRBD1 (6 bases). Trimming took off 5 bases at V and 2 bases at J, with 12 bases between the two ends. There are 14 residues in the CDR3. Germline lookup yields CDR1 MNHEY and CDR2 SMNVEV (reference sequence). CDR3 coding DNA: TGTGCCAGCAGTCTGGGGGGCGGCAACACTGAAGCTTTCTTT. Its protein is CASSLGGGNTEAFF.

The chain employs TRBV4-1 and TRBJ1-1; 10 bases line up with TRBD1. CDR3 length: 15 amino acids. V shed 3 bases and J 3 bases; nucleotides not matched to a gene: 4. The germline V gene encodes CDR1 MGHRA and CDR2 YSYEKL. CDR3 sequence (DNA): TGCGCCAGCAGCCATTCCGGGACAGGGGACACTGAAGCTTTCTTT. Amino acids: CASSHSGTGDTEAFF.

This chain connects TRBV9 to TRBJ1-2; D call uncertain. Deletions cut 0 bases from V and 1 base from J, with 16 bases between. CDR3 length: 17 residues. CDR1 is SGDLS, CDR2 YYNGEE, per germline. In DNA form, the CDR3 reads TGTGCCAGCAGCGTAGACGGAGGACCGGGGTATAACTATGGCTACACCTTC. This codes for CASSVDGGPGYNYGYTF.

The V and J genes are TRBV11-2 and TRBJ2-1; D is undetermined. The CDR3 runs to 15 residues. Germline V gene sequence: CDR1 SGHAT, CDR2 FQNNGV. Trimming left V 0 bases short and J 7 bases short, with 13 bases between. DNA of the CDR3: TGTGCCAGCAGCTTAGACCGGCCCGGGCTGAATGAGCAGTTCTTC. Translation: CASSLDRPGLNEQFF.

The genes are TRBV5-1 and TRBJ2-7; D may be TRBD2 (6 bases). Germline CDR1 is SGHRS and CDR2 is YFSETQ. This CDR3 spans 13 amino acids. Trimming cost V 2 bases and J 0 bases, with 6 bases left between them. CDR3: CASSFGSSYEQYF. The CDR3 DNA reads TGCGCCAGCAGCTTCGGGAGCTCCTACGAGCAGTACTTC.

The V call is TRBV15, the J call TRBJ1-6; weak D call: TRBD1 (5 bases). The V end was cut by 0 bases, the J end by 13 bases, with 13 bases between. The CDR3 spans 14 residues. Germline lookup yields CDR1 LNHNV and CDR2 YYDKDF (reference sequence). The CDR3 reads CATSRDATARPLHF. The CDR3 DNA sequence: TGTGCCACCAGCAGAGATGCGACAGCTCGGCCCCTCCACTTT.

V gene TRBV27 combines with J gene TRBJ1-5, with D tentatively TRBD1 (5 bases). CDR1 is MNHEY, CDR2 SMNVEV, per germline (reference sequence). CDR3 length: 16 amino acids. Trimming took 5 bases from V and 9 from J, leaving 23 bases between them. This CDR3 reads CASSPTSGTGLRPQHF. CDR3 nucleotide sequence: TGTGCCAGCAGTCCAACCTCCGGGACTGGCCTTAGGCCCCAGCATTTT.

CDR3 DNA: TGTGCCAGCGGGACAGACTATGGCTACACCTTC. It yields the protein CASGTDYGYTF. The chain combines TRBV6-1 with TRBJ1-2, with 7 nucleotides matching TRBD1. The germline V gene encodes CDR1 MNHNS and CDR2 SASEGT. The CDR3 contains 11 residues. The V segment lost 8 bases and the J segment 3 bases; nucleotides outside the gene matches: 0.

The V call is TRBV7-9, the J call TRBJ1-1; the match to TRBD1 covers 10 bases. The ends lost 0 bases at V and 4 bases at J; junction bases unmatched: 2. The CDR3 loop spans 15 amino acids. Germline lookup yields CDR1 SEHNR and CDR2 FQNEAQ (reference sequence). The CDR3 reads CASSLAGQGSTEAFF. For the CDR3, the DNA is TGTGCCAGCAGCTTAGCGGGACAGGGGTCCACTGAAGCTTTCTTT.

This clone was counted a single time. The chain uses TRBV10-3 and TRBJ1-3; D remains unclear. Germline loops: CDR1 ENHRY, CDR2 SYGVKD. CDR3 length equals 15 residues. Trimming left V 2 bases short and J 0 bases short, with 8 bases between. CDR3 sequence (DNA): TGTGCCATCAGTGAGGGGTCAATCTCTGGAAACACCATATATTTT. Protein sequence: CAISEGSISGNTIYF.

The chain employs TRBV9 and TRBJ2-1; the match to TRBD2 covers 14 bases. In germline, CDR1 is SGDLS, CDR2 YYNGEE. The J segment lost 7 bases and the V segment lost 0 bases, leaving 6 bases of the junction unmatched. The CDR3 extends over 17 amino acids. This CDR3 is CASSVARGTSGGNEQFF. The CDR3 coding sequence is TGTGCCAGCAGCGTAGCTAGGGGGACTAGCGGGGGAAATGAGCAGTTCTTC.